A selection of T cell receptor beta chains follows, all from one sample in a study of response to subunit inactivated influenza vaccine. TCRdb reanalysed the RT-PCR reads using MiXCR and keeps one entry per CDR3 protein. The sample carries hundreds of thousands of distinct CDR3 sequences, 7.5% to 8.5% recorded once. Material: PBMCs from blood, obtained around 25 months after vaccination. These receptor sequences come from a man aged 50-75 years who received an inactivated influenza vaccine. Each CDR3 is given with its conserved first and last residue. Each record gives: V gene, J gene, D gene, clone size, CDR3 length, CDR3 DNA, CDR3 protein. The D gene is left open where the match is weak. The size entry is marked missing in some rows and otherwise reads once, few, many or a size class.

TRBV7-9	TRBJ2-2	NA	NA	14	TGTGCCAGCAGCTTAAGTAAAGGCACCGGGGAGCTGTTTTTT	CASSLSKGTGELFF
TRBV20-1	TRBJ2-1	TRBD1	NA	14	TGCAGTGCCCACGGACAGGCGTCCTTCAATGAGCAGTTCTTC	CSAHGQASFNEQFF
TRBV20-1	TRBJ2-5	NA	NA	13	TGCAGTGCTAGCCTCAGGGAACAAGAGACCCAGTACTTC	CSASLREQETQYF
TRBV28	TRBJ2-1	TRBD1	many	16	TGTGCCAGCAGTGTTACTGGACAGGGAGCCTACAATGAGCAGTTCTTC	CASSVTGQGAYNEQFF
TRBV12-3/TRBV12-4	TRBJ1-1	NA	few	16	TGTGCCAGCAGCCGCGGCTATGAAGGGACGAACACTGAAGCTTTCTTT	CASSRGYEGTNTEAFF
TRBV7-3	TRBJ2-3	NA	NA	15	TGTGCCAGCAGCTTAACTCAGGGAGGCACAGATACGCAGTATTTT	CASSLTQGGTDTQYF
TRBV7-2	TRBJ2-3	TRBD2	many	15	TGTGCCAGCAGCTTAGGGGGACTAGCGGGAGTTAAGCAGTATTTT	CASSLGGLAGVKQYF
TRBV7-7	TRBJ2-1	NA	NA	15	TGTGCTAGCAGCTTGGGAAGGGCCTTACCCAATGAGCAGTTCTTC	CASSLGRALPNEQFF
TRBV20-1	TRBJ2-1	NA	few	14	TGCAGTGCTAGTAAGGACAGAACCTACAATGAGCAGTTCTTC	CSASKDRTYNEQFF
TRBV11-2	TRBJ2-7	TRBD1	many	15	TGTGCCAGCAGCTTATCGTCAGGGGGCGTATACGAGCAGTACTTC	CASSLSSGGVYEQYF
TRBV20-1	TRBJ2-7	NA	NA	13	TGCAGTGCTAGGATCTCCACCTCCGGGGAGCAGTACTTC	CSARISTSGEQYF
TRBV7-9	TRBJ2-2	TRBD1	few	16	TGTGCCAGCAGCTTAGACGGGACAGGGCGCACCGGGGAGCTGTTTTTT	CASSLDGTGRTGELFF
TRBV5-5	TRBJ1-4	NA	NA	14	TGTGCCAGCAGCTTAGCCAGAACTAATGAAAAACTGTTTTTT	CASSLARTNEKLFF
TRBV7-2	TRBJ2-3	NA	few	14	TGTGCCAGCAGCTTAACGGGGGTTCCAGATACGCAGTATTTT	CASSLTGVPDTQYF
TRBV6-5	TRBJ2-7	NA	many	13	TGTGCCAGCAGTTTGGGGGAGACCTACGAGCAGTACTTC	CASSLGETYEQYF
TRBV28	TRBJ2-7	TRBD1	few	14	TGTGCCAGCAGGGCCTCGGGACAGGGCTACGAGCAGTACTTC	CASRASGQGYEQYF
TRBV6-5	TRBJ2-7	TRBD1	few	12	TGTGCCAGCTGGGGACAGACCTACGAGCAGTACTTC	CASWGQTYEQYF